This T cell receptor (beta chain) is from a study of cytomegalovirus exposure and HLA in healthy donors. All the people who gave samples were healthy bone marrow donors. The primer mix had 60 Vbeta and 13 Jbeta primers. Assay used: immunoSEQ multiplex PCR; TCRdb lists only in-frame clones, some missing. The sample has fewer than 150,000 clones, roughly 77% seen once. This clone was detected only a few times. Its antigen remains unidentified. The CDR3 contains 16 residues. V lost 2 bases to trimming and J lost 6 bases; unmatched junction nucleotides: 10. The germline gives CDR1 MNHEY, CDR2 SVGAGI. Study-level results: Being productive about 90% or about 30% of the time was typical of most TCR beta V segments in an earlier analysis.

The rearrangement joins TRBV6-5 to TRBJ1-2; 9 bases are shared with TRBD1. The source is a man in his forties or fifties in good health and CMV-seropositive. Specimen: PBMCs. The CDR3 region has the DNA TGTGCCAGCAGTTACGGCCCTGACAGGGGGATGCATGGCTACACCTTC. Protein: CASSYGPDRGMHGYTF.